Following are 10 T cell receptor beta chains from one sample sequenced in a study of shared clonotypes between healthy human individuals. The table came from immunoSEQ multiplex PCR; TCRdb's copy has only in-frame clones and leaves some out. The sample records around 620,000 clones, 85% to 95% being singletons. It was CD45RO-negative cells, positively selected for CCR7, that made up naive CD8 cells, with terminally differentiated effector memory CD45RA+ cells excluded. The material sequenced was naive CD8+ T cells sorted from blood. Source of these receptors: a woman aged 30 to 39 in good health.

This chain links TRBV9 with TRBJ2-7, with 8 positions matching TRBD2. With V trimmed by 3 bases and J by 2 bases, 4 bases remained unmatched. The CDR3 is made up of 14 amino acids. Germline CDR1 SGDLS, CDR2 YYNGEE. This CDR3 is CASSGGLVPYEQYF. CDR3 bases: TGTGCCAGCAGCGGGGGACTAGTCCCCTACGAGCAGTACTTC.

The V call is TRBV28, the J call TRBJ2-3; D not certain. CDR1 MDHEN and CDR2 SYDVKM come from the germline V gene. Trimming took off 5 bases at V and 10 bases at J, with 22 bases between the two ends. CDR3 length: 15 amino acids. CDR3 bases: TGTGCCAGCAGTCCCCGTCTGAGACTCAAAGCCGCGCAGTATTTT. Protein product: CASSPRLRLKAAQYF.

This chain uses TRBV7-6 with TRBJ1-1; D ambiguous. The CDR3 is 14 residues long. V dropped 5 bases and J dropped 0 bases, with 10 bases sitting between them. The germline V gene encodes CDR1 SGHVS and CDR2 FNYEAQ. CDR3 sequence reads: CASSPQVMNTEAFF. The CDR3, as DNA: TGTGCCAGCAGCCCGCAGGTGATGAACACTGAAGCTTTCTTT.

The chain combines TRBV6-5 with TRBJ1-4; the match to TRBD1 covers 7 bases. Germline assignment: CDR1 MNHEY and CDR2 SVGAGI. The CDR3 is made up of 16 amino acids. V was clipped by 0 bases and J by 7 bases; unmatched bases: 8. The chain's CDR3 is CASSYSAGGLGEKLFF. The CDR3 DNA reads as TGTGCCAGCAGTTACTCGGCAGGGGGGCTTGGTGAAAAACTGTTTTTT.

This chain uses TRBV28 with TRBJ2-7; 7 nucleotides align to TRBD1. The V segment lost 6 bases and the J segment 0 bases; nucleotides outside the gene matches: 5. Germline-derived CDR1 and CDR2 are MDHEN and SYDVKM. The length of the CDR3 is 14 residues. CDR3 in amino acids: CASRTGVASYEQYF. The CDR3 DNA reads TGTGCCAGCAGAACAGGGGTTGCCTCCTACGAGCAGTACTTC.

The chain has TRBV6-5 and TRBJ2-7, with D unclear. Deletions cut 0 bases from V and 6 bases from J, with 15 bases between. The CDR3 is 15 residues long. The V gene's germline CDR1 is MNHEY and CDR2 SVGAGI. This chain's CDR3 is CASSYSGYLIGEQYF. The DNA for the CDR3 is TGTGCCAGCAGTTACTCGGGCTACCTGATTGGCGAGCAGTACTTC.

The V call is TRBV7-3, the J call TRBJ2-2; 15 bases match TRBD2. Germline CDR1 is SGHTA and CDR2 is FQGTGA. This CDR3 contains 19 residues. V shed 4 bases, J shed 7 bases, and the junction held 13 bases outside the gene matches. The CDR3 here is CASSYDPGLAGGLGGELFF. The CDR3 DNA reads as TGTGCCAGCAGCTACGACCCGGGACTAGCGGGAGGCCTGGGCGGGGAGCTGTTTTTT.

V usage is TRBV1 and J usage is TRBJ2-3; the D call in the table, TRBD2, was not verified against the DNA. TRBV1 is a listed pseudogene. The CDR3 length is 17 residues. Here the CDR3 reads CTSSQTSGRQGSDTQYF. In nucleotides, the CDR3 is TGCACCAGCAGCCAGACTAGCGGGAGACAGGGTTCAGATACGCAGTATTTT.

This chain uses TRBV28 with TRBJ1-1; D gene ambiguous. Germline CDR1 and CDR2: MDHEN and SYDVKM. The V end lost 7 bases, the J end lost 4 bases, and 7 bases lay between the germline ends. The CDR3 consists of 11 residues. CDR3 sequence reads: CASTSATEAFF. The CDR3 DNA is TGTGCCAGCACGTCTGCCACTGAAGCTTTCTTT. Filled out from reference TRBV28 and TRBJ1-1, the complete variable domain reads DVKVTQSSRYLVKRTGEKVFLECVQDMDHENMFWYRQDPGLGLRLIYFSYDVKMKEKGDIPEGYSVSREKKERFSLILESASTNQTSMYLCASTSATEAFFGQGTRLTVV.

The chain is built from TRBV5-1 and TRBJ1-4; D is possibly TRBD1 (6 bases). This CDR3 is built from 15 residues. Trimming removed 4 bases from V and 5 bases from J, with 15 bases in between. Germline CDR1 SGHRS, CDR2 YFSETQ. The CDR3 bases are TGCGCCAGCAGCGGCGGATGGACAGAAAATGAAAAACTGTTTTTT. Translation: CASSGGWTENEKLFF.